This T cell receptor (beta chain) was identified in a study of CXCR3-negative and CXCR3-positive naive CD8 T cells. CDR3 length: 11 amino acids. Germline-derived CDR1 and CDR2 are GTSNPN and SVGIG (reference sequence). The authors prepared UMI-labeled TRB cDNA libraries by 5' RACE. TCRdb reprocessed the 5' RACE reads, keeping one entry per CDR3 protein, no DNA. The clone table shows around 140,000 distinct CDR3 sequences, with the ten largest holding approximately 0.29%. On this clonotype: Its antigen is unidentified.

Study-level findings and limits: Surface CD5 looked about the same in the naive subsets, so the authors worked out TCR strength from TRB CDR3 properties. Cryopreserved cells partially lost CXCR3 expression, and fresh PBMCs were used in most assays.

All CD8+ T cell subsets were sorted in triplicate at fewer than 350,000 cells each. The chain has TRBV30 and TRBJ2-1; the D call of TRBD1 rests on TCRdb alone, since no DNA is present to check it. The sample comprised naive CXCR3- CD8+ T cells from blood. As for subset: CD45RO-CCR7+CD27+CD95- naive CD8+ T cells lacking CXCR3 (TNR3-). This TCR was recovered from a human donor in good health. Some clones in this sample may be carry-over from other donors' samples. The CDR3 reads CAWNGGNEQFF.